The 5 T cell receptor beta chains given below trace back to one sample, sequenced in a study of control samples from healthy donors and cancer patients. Repertoires were generated with immunoSEQ multiplex PCR, while TCRdb's copy carries only in-frame clones and drops some. The data hold roughly 74,000 clones, with roughly 93% observed a single time. The sequenced sample was blood. The receptors come from a woman aged 18 to 35 in good health.

This chain connects TRBV4-2 to TRBJ2-3; 7 bases map to TRBD2. The CDR3 consists of 14 residues. CDR1 and CDR2 from the germline V gene are LGHNA and YNFKEQ. V shed 1 base and J 9 bases; nucleotides not matched to a gene: 7. The CDR3 nucleotides read TGTGCCAGCAGCCAAGTTGGGGGGGGGTTAACGCAGTATTTT. It specifies CASSQVGGGLTQYF.

The genes are TRBV6-5 and TRBJ1-4; D is unclear. CDR3 size: 15 residues. Per the germline V gene, CDR1 is MNHEY and CDR2 is SVGAGI. V was clipped by 0 bases and J by 7 bases, with 12 bases between them. CDR3 region: CASSYSLGKAEKLFF. The CDR3, as DNA: TGTGCCAGCAGTTACTCCTTAGGGAAGGCTGAAAAACTGTTTTTT.

CDR3 in amino acids: CASSLSSVRYNEQFF. The CDR3 bases are TGTGCCAGCAGCTTATCCAGCGTTAGATACAATGAGCAGTTCTTC. The V call is TRBV7-3, the J call TRBJ2-1; D gene uncertain. CDR3 size: 15 residues. Deletions cut 2 bases from V and 4 bases from J, with 12 bases between. Germline V CDR1 and CDR2: SGHTA, FQGTGA.

This rearrangement joins TRBV20-1 to TRBJ2-2, with a possible D match to TRBD2 (6 bases). The V end lost 3 bases, the J end lost 7 bases, and 15 bases lay between the germline ends. CDR3 length: 14 residues. The germline V gene has CDR1 DFQATT and CDR2 SNEGSKA (reference sequence). CDR3 coding DNA: TGCAGTGCTAGTGGAGGGGCGGCTATCGGGGAGCTGTTTTTT. Its translation: CSASGGAAIGELFF.

The gene calls are TRBV7-3 and TRBJ1-1; D is perhaps TRBD1 (5 bases). Germline V gene sequence: CDR1 SGHTA, CDR2 FQGTGA. The length of the CDR3 is 14 residues. The V and J ends lost 5 bases and 4 bases respectively, with 14 bases between them. CDR3 in amino acids: CASSDQGGGTEAFF. The DNA of the CDR3 is TGTGCCAGCAGCGACCAGGGTGGGGGCACTGAAGCTTTCTTT.